The sequence of this TCR beta chain was determined in a study of blood T cell repertoires in COVID-19. At the level of the study: Samples representing acute and convalescent COVID-19 were sourced from the United States, Italy and Spain. PBMCs, B-cell-depleted T cells, or T cells were the source of the cDNA or gDNA that made up the material.

This clone has only a few counts. The CDR3 runs 14 residues. Trimming removed 3 bases at V and 0 bases at J, with 7 bases between. CDR1 is SGDLS and CDR2 is YYNGEE in the germline V gene. In the original analysis: Reference gene primer amplification gave estimated nucleated cell counts. TCRdb keeps only in-frame clones here, not all; method: immunoSEQ multiplex PCR. From that table come the V and J calls and clone size; the DNA was used to work out D and trimming. Of about 87,000 clones in the sample, about 80% are singletons; the top ten hold 4% to 5.5%. What was sequenced was peripheral blood. The receptor was derived from a woman between 45 and 65 years old with acute or convalescent COVID-19. The V call is TRBV9, the J call TRBJ2-1, with unresolved D. CDR3 sequence (DNA): TGTGCCAGCAGCGAGAGTAGCTCCTACAATGAGCAGTTCTTC. Translated: CASSESSSYNEQFF.